A selection of T cell receptor beta chains follows, all from one sample in a study of blood T cell repertoires in COVID-19. Sequencing was performed with immunoSEQ multiplex PCR; in TCRdb, only in-frame clones are kept and a portion is missing. Altogether about 200,000 clones are present, 60% to 85% being singletons, with the ten largest covering less than 7%. Material for sequencing was peripheral blood. These receptors were taken from a woman in her 70s with acute or convalescent COVID-19. CDR3s include the opening cysteine and the closing phenylalanine or tryptophan. The D gene is left open where the match is weak. Clone size is stated in some rows and not others, as once, few, many or a class when expanded.

15 | once | TRBJ1-2 | TRBV28 | TRBD1 | CASSPRDRIHYGYTF | TGTGCCAGCAGTCCCCGGGACAGAATCCACTATGGCTACACCTTC
13 | NA | TRBJ2-1 | TRBV7-8 | NA | CASSYRGSNEQFF | TGTGCCAGCAGCTATAGGGGTTCCAATGAGCAGTTCTTC
12 | NA | TRBJ2-7 | TRBV6-5 | NA | CATLEWEYEQYF | TGTGCCACTTTAGAGTGGGAGTACGAGCAGTACTTC
14 | NA | TRBJ2-6 | TRBV30 | TRBD1 | CAQRTGSGANVLTF | TGTGCCCAAAGGACAGGGTCTGGGGCCAACGTCCTGACTTTC
12 | NA | TRBJ2-7 | TRBV21-1 | NA | CASSNHFYEQYF | TGTGCCAGCAGCAACCATTTCTACGAGCAGTACTTC
14 | NA | TRBJ1-1 | TRBV2 | NA | CASARTEMNTEAFF | TGTGCCAGCGCCCGGACAGAGATGAACACTGAAGCTTTCTTT
15 | once | TRBJ2-7 | TRBV6-5 | NA | CASRDRDTIHYEQYF | TGTGCCAGCAGAGACCGGGACACTATTCACTACGAGCAGTACTTC
14 | once | TRBJ1-1 | TRBV7-2 | TRBD1 | CASSPGQANTEAFF | TGTGCCAGCAGTCCAGGACAGGCAAACACTGAAGCTTTCTTT
15 | NA | TRBJ2-7 | TRBV27 | TRBD1 | CASRLQGTGFYEQYF | TGTGCCAGCAGGTTGCAGGGGACAGGGTTCTACGAGCAGTACTTC
14 | NA | TRBJ1-2 | TRBV6-1 | NA | CASSEWLAKYGYTF | TGTGCCAGCAGTGAATGGTTGGCAAAGTATGGCTACACCTTC
15 | NA | TRBJ1-4 | TRBV5-4 | NA | CASSTDTATNEKLFF | TGTGCCAGCAGCACAGATACAGCAACTAATGAAAAACTGTTTTTT
13 | once | TRBJ2-5 | TRBV10-3 | TRBD2 | CATRLAGEETQYF | TGTGCCACCAGACTAGCGGGAGAAGAGACCCAGTACTTC
14 | NA | TRBJ2-3 | TRBV5-1 | NA | CASSLEGVTDTQYF | TGCGCCAGCAGCTTGGAAGGGGTCACAGATACGCAGTATTTT
16 | NA | TRBJ2-1 | TRBV4-2 | NA | CASPSLRERSYNEQFF | TGTGCCAGCCCCTCCTTAAGAGAACGCTCCTACAATGAGCAGTTCTTC
13 | once | TRBJ1-1 | TRBV19 | TRBD1 | CASSITRGTEAFF | TGTGCCAGTAGTATAACCAGGGGGACTGAAGCTTTCTTT
14 | NA | TRBJ1-2 | TRBV28 | TRBD1 | CASSLVQGARGYTF | TGTGCCAGCAGTTTGGTACAGGGGGCGCGAGGCTACACCTTC
13 | NA | TRBJ1-1 | TRBV6-4 | NA | CASREQGNTEAFF | TGTGCCAGCAGGGAACAGGGGAACACTGAAGCTTTCTTT
15 | NA | TRBJ2-1 | TRBV2 | NA | CASSEREISYNEQFF | TGTGCCAGCAGTGAACGGGAGATATCCTACAATGAGCAGTTCTTC
15 | NA | TRBJ2-7 | TRBV21-1 | NA | CANIHRVGASYEQYF | TGTGCCAACATCCACAGGGTTGGGGCCTCCTACGAGCAGTACTTC
11 | NA | TRBJ2-7 | TRBV29-1 | NA | CSVANTYEQYF | TGCAGCGTTGCGAACACCTACGAGCAGTACTTC
16 | NA | TRBJ2-1 | TRBV27 | TRBD2 | CASSLSGLAGNNEQFF | TGTGCCAGCAGTTTATCGGGACTAGCGGGTAATAATGAGCAGTTCTTC
15 | NA | TRBJ2-1 | TRBV5-6 | TRBD2 | CASGQAGEGYNEQFF | TGTGCCAGCGGACAAGCGGGAGAGGGGTACAATGAGCAGTTCTTC
15 | NA | TRBJ1-6 | TRBV6-4 | NA | CASRAGTGVGSPLHF | TGTGCCAGCAGGGCAGGCACGGGGGTTGGCTCACCCCTCCACTTT
15 | NA | TRBJ2-5 | TRBV27 | TRBD1 | CASSLWDRGRETQYF | TGTGCCAGCAGTTTGTGGGACAGGGGGCGGGAGACCCAGTACTTC
13 | NA | TRBJ1-5 | TRBV4-1 | NA | CASSQTANQPQHF | TGCGCCAGCAGCCAGACAGCAAATCAGCCCCAGCATTTT
14 | NA | TRBJ2-3 | TRBV28 | TRBD2 | CASSLLAGVDTQYF | TGTGCCAGCAGTTTACTAGCGGGGGTAGATACGCAGTATTTT